The T cell receptor (beta chain) under discussion was sequenced for a study of radiotherapy plus CTLA-4 blockade in lung cancer. The CDR3 totals 12 residues. From germline, CDR1 is LNHDA and CDR2 SQIVND (reference sequence). Trimming removed 5 bases from V and 4 bases from J, with 9 bases in between. Profiling relied on immunoSEQ multiplex PCR, and the TCRdb table lists in-frame clones only, not all of them. This sample yields 25,000 to 35,000 clones, of which 75% to 90% are seen a single time; around 23% belongs to the top ten. The material sequenced was peripheral blood, taken from a patient treated with radiotherapy plus ipilimumab. The chain couples TRBV19 to TRBJ2-7; TRBD2 is a possible D gene (5 bases). This TCR was sampled from a human donor with non-small cell lung cancer that progressed on radiotherapy plus ipilimumab. The DNA for the CDR3 is TGTGCCAGTAGTCCCTCGGGGTACGAGCAGTACTTC. Translation: CASSPSGYEQYF.